This entry concerns a single T cell receptor beta chain. One entry per CDR3 protein, called by TCRdb with MiXCR from the PCR reads. In the table there are about 320,000 distinct CDR3 sequences, about 21% of which are singletons. CDR1 is SGHNT and CDR2 is YYREEE in the germline V gene (reference sequence). CDR3 size: 17 residues. V was trimmed by 0 bases and J by 0 bases, leaving 14 bases between them. This record belongs to a study of molecular identifiers for immune sequencing clone quantification. This chain joins TRBV5-4 and TRBJ2-3, with TRBD2 as a possible D gene (5 bases). The receptor was isolated from a human donor in good health. Some libraries in this study had Jurkat cell RNA spiked in. Sequencing was carried out using naive CD8+ T cells from blood, with Jurkat cell RNA spiked in. As for subset: FACS-sorted CD8+CD4-CCR7+CD45RA+ naive T cells. This chain's CDR3 is CASSLEGAAPSTDTQYF. CDR3 in DNA: TGTGCCAGCAGCTTGGAGGGAGCGGCACCTAGCACAGATACGCAGTATTTT.